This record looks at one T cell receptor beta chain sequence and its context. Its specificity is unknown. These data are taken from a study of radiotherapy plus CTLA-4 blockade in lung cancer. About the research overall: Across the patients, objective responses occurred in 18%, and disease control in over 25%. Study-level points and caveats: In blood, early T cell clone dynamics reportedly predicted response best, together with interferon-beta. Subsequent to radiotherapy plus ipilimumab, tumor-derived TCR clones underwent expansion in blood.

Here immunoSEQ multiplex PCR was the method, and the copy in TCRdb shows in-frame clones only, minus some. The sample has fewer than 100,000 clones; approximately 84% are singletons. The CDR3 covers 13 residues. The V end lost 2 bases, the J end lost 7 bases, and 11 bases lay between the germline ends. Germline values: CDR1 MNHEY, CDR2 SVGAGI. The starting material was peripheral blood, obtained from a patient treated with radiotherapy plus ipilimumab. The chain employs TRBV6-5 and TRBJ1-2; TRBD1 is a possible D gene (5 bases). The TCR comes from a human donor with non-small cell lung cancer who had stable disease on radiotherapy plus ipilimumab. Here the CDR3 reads CASSYPGESGYTF. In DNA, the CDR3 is TGTGCCAGCAGTTACCCGGGGGAATCTGGCTACACCTTC.